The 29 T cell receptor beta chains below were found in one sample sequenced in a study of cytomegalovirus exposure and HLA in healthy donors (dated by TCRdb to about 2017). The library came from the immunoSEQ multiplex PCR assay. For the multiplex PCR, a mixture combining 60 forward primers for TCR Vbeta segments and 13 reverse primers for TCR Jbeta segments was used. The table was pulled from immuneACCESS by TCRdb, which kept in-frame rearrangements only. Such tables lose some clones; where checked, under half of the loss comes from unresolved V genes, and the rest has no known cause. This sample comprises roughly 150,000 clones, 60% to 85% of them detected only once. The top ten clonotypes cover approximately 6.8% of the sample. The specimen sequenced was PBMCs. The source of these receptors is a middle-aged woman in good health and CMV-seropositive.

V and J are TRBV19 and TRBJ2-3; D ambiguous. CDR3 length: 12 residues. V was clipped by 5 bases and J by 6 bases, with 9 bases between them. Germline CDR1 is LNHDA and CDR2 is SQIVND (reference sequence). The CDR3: CASSPSSDTQYF. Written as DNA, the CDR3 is TGTGCCAGTAGTCCCTCGTCGGATACGCAGTATTTT.

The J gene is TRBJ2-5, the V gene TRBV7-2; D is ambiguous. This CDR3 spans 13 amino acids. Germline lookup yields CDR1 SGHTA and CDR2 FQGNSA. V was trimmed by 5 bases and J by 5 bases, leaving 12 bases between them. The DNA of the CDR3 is TGTGCCAGCAGCCCGTCCCGGTCGGAGACCCAGTACTTC. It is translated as CASSPSRSETQYF.

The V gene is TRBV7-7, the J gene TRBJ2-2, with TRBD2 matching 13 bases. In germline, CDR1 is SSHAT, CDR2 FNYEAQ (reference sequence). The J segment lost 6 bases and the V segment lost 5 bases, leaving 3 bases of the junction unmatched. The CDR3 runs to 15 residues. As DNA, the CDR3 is TGTGCCAGCAGCCAGACTAGCGGGGGGCCCGGGGAGCTGTTTTTT. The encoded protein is CASSQTSGGPGELFF. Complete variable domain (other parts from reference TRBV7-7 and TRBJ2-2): GAGVSQSPRYKVTKRGQDVTLRCDPISSHATLYWYQQALGQGPEFLTYFNYEAQPDKSGLPSDRFSAERPEGSISTLTIQRTEQRDSAMYRCASSQTSGGPGELFFGEGSRLTVL.

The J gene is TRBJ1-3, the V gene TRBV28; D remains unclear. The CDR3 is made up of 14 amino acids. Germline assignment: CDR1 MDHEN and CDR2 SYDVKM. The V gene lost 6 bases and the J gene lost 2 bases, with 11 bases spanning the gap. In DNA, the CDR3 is TGTGCCAGCAGGGTGACTGGCCCTGGAAACACCATATATTTT. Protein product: CASRVTGPGNTIYF.

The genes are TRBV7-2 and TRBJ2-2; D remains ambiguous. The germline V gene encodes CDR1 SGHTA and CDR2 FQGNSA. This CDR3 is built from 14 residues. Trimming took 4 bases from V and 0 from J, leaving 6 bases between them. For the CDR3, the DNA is TGTGCCAGCAGCTACAATTCGAACACCGGGGAGCTGTTTTTT. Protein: CASSYNSNTGELFF. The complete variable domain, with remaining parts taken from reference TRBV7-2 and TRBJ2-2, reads GAGVSQSPSNKVTEKGKDVELRCDPISGHTALYWYRQSLGQGLEFLIYFQGNSAPDKSGLPSDRFSAERTGGSVSTLTIQRTQQEDSAVYLCASSYNSNTGELFFGEGSRLTVL.

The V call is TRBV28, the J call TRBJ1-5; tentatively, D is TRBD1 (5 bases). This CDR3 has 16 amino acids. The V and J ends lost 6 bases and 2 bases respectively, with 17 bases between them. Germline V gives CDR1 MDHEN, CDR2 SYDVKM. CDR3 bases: TGTGCCAGCAGGTCTCGGCAGGGTTGGGGCAATCAGCCCCAGCATTTT. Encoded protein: CASRSRQGWGNQPQHF.

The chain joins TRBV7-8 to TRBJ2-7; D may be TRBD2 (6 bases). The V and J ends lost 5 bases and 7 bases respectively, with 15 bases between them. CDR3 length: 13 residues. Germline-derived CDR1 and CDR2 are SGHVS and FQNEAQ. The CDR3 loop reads CASSIRSGLEQYF. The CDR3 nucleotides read TGTGCCAGCAGCATTCGTAGCGGTCTTGAGCAGTACTTC.

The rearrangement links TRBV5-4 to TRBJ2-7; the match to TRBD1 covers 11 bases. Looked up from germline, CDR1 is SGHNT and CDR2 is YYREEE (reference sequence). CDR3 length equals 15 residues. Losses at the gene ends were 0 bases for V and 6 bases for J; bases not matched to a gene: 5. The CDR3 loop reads CASSLAAGQGAEQYF. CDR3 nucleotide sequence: TGTGCCAGCAGCTTGGCCGCAGGACAGGGGGCCGAGCAGTACTTC.

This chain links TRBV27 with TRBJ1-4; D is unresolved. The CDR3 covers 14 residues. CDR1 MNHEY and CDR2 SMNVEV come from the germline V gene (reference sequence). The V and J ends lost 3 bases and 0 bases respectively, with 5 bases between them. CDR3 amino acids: CASSFVATNEKLFF. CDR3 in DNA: TGTGCCAGCAGTTTTGTAGCAACTAATGAAAAACTGTTTTTT. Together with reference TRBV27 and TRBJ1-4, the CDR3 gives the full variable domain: EAQVTQNPRYLITVTGKKLTVTCSQNMNHEYMSWYRQDPGLGLRQIYYSMNVEVTDKGDVPEGYKVSRKEKRNFPLILESPSPNQTSLYFCASSFVATNEKLFFGSGTQLSVL.

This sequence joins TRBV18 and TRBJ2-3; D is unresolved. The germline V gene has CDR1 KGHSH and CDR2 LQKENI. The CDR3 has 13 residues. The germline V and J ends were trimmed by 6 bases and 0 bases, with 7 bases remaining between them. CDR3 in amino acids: CASSPTSTDTQYF. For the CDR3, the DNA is TGTGCCAGCTCCCCAACTAGCACAGATACGCAGTATTTT.

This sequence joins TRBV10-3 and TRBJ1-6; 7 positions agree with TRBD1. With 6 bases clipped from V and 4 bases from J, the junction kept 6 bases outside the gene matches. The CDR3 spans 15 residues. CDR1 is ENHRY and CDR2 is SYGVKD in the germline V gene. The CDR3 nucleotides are TGTGCCATCAGAGGGGACAGTGGATATAATTCACCCCTCCACTTT. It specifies CAIRGDSGYNSPLHF.

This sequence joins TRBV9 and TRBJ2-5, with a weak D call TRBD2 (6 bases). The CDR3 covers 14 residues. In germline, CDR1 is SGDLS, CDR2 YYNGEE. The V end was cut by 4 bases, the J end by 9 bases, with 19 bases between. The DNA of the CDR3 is TGTGCCAGCAGCTACCTTGGACTACCGGATGCCCAGTACTTC. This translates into CASSYLGLPDAQYF. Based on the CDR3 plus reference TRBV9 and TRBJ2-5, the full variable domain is DSGVTQTPKHLITATGQRVTLRCSPRSGDLSVYWYQQSLDQGLQFLIQYYNGEERAKGNILERFSAQQFPDLHSELNLSSLELGDSALYFCASSYLGLPDAQYFGPGTRLLVL.

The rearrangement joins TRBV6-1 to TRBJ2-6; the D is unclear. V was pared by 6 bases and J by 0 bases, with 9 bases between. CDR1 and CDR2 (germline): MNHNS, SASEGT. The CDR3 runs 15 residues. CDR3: CASSSGVSGANVLTF. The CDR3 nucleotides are TGTGCCAGCAGCTCAGGTGTCTCTGGGGCCAACGTCCTGACTTTC.

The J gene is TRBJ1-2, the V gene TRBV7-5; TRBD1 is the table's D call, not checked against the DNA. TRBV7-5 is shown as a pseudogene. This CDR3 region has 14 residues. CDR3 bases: TGTGCCAGAAGCAACGACAGGTCGAACAATGGCTACACCTTC. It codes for CARSNDRSNNGYTF.

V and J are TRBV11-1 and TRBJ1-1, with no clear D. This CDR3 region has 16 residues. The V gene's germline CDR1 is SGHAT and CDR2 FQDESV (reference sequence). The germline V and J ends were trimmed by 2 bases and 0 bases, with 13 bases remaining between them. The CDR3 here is CASSLWSDIMNTEAFF. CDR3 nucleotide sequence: TGTGCCAGCAGCTTATGGTCAGACATCATGAACACTGAAGCTTTCTTT.

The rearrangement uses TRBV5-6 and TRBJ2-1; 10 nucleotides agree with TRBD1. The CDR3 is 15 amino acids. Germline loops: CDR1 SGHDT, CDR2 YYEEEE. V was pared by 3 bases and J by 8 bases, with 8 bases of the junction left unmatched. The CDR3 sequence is CASSSWDRGSYEQFF. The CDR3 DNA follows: TGTGCCAGCAGCTCGTGGGACAGGGGTAGTTATGAGCAGTTCTTC.

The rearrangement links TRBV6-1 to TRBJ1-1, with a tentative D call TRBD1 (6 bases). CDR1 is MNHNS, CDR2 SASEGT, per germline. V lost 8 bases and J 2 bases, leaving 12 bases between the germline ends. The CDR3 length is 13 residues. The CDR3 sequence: CASVNRVNTEAFF. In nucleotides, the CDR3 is TGTGCCAGCGTGAACAGGGTCAACACTGAAGCTTTCTTT.

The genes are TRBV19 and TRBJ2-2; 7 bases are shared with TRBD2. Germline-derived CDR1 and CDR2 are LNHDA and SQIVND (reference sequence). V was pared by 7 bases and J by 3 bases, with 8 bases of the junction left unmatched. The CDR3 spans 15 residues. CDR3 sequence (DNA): TGTGCCAGTAACCAGCGGGGCGCCGACACCGGGGAGCTGTTTTTT. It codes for CASNQRGADTGELFF.

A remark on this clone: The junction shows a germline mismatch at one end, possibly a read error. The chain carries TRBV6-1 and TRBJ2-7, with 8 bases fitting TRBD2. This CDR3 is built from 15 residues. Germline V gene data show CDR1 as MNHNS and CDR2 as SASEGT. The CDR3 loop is CASTLSGAGPYEQCF. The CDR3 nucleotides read TGTGCCAGCACCCTTAGCGGGGCTGGACCCTACGAGCAGTGCTTC.

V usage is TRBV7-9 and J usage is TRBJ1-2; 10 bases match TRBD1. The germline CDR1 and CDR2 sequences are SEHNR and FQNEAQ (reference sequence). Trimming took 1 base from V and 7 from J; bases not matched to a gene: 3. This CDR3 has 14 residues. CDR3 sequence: CASSLVGQGLGYTF. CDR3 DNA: TGTGCCAGCAGCTTAGTGGGACAGGGGCTTGGCTACACCTTC.

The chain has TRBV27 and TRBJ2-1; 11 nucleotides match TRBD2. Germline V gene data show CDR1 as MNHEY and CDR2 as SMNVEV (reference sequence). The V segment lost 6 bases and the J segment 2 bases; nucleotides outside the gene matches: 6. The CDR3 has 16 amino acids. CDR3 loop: CASSRQLAGAYNEQFF. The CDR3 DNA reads TGTGCCAGCAGCCGACAACTAGCGGGGGCCTACAATGAGCAGTTCTTC.

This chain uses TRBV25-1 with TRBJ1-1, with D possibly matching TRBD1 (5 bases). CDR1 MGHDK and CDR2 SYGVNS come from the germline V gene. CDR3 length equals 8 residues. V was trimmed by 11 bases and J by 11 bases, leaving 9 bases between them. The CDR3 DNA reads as TGTGCCGCCGGGGGGGCTTTCTTT. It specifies CAAGGAFF. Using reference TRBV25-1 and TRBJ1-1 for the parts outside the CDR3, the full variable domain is EADIYQTPRYLVIGTGKKITLECSQTMGHDKMYWYQQDPGMELHLIHYSYGVNSTEKGDLSSESTVSRIRTEHFPLTLESARPSHTSQYLCAAGGAFFGQGTRLTVV.

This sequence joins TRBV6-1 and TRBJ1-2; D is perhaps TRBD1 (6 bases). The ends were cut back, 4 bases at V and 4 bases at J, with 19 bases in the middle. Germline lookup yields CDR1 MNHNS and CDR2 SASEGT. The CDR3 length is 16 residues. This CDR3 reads CASSGTRGGQTYGYTF. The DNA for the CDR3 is TGTGCCAGCAGTGGAACGCGGGGGGGACAAACCTATGGCTACACCTTC.

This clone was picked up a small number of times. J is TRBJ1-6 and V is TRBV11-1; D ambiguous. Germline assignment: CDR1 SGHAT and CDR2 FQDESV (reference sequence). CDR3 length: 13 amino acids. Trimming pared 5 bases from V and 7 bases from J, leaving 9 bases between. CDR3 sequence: CASSTARNSPLHF. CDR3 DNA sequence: TGTGCCAGCAGCACCGCCAGGAATTCACCCCTCCACTTT.

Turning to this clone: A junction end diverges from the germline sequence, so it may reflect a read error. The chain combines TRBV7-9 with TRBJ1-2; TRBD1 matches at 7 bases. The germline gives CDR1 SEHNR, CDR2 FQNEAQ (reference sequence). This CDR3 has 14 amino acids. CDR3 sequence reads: CSSREHGTAYGYTF. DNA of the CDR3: TGTTCCAGCAGAGAACACGGGACAGCCTATGGCTACACCTTC.

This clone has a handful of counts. In DNA form, the CDR3 reads TGTGCCAGCAGCTCAGACAGGGGGCACAGTCAGTACTTC. Translation: CASSSDRGHSQYF. The V and J genes are TRBV5-6 and TRBJ2-4; 10 bases fit TRBD1. This CDR3 spans 13 amino acids. Germline CDR1 is SGHDT and CDR2 is YYEEEE. The junction had 6 bases not matched to a gene; V was cut back by 3 bases and J by 12 bases. The whole variable domain, remainder taken from reference TRBV5-6 and TRBJ2-4, is DAGVTQSPTHLIKTRGQQVTLRCSPKSGHDTVSWYQQALGQGPQFIFQYYEEEERQRGNFPDRFSGHQFPNYSSELNVNALLLGDSALYLCASSSDRGHSQYFGAGTRLSVL.

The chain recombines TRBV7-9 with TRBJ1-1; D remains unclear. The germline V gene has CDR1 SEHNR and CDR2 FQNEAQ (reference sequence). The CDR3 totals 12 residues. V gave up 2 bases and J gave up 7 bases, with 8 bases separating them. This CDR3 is CASSLLGFEAFF. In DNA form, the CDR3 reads TGTGCCAGCAGCTTATTGGGCTTTGAAGCTTTCTTT.

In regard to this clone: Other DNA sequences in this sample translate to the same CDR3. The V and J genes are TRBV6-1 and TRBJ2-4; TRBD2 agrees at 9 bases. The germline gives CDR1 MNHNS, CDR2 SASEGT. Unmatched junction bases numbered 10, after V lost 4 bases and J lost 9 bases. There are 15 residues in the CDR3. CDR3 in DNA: TGTGCCAGCAGTGGAGGGACTAGCTATATTGGCATTCAGTACTTC. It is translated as CASSGGTSYIGIQYF.

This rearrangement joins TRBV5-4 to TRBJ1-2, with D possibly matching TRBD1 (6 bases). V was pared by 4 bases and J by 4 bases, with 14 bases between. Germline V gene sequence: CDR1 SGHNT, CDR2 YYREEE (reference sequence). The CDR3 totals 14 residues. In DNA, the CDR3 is TGTGCCAGCAGCCCGGGGGGGCGGAGCTATGGCTACACCTTC. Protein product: CASSPGGRSYGYTF.